This T cell receptor (beta chain) was captured in a study of blood T cell repertoires in COVID-19. In germline, CDR1 is SGHTA, CDR2 FQGNSA. The junction had 4 bases not matched to a gene; V was cut back by 3 bases and J by 5 bases. The CDR3 length is 14 residues. TCRdb's table, derived via immunoSEQ multiplex PCR, lists solely in-frame clones and lacks some. The sample yields approximately 230,000 clones, more than 75% seen once. The source material was PBMCs or T cells enriched from blood (not recorded which). The TCR originated in a man between 35 and 55 years old who had recovered from COVID-19. The chain has TRBV7-2 and TRBJ1-1, with 9 nucleotides matching TRBD1. Here the CDR3 reads CASSFDRGWTEAFF. The CDR3 DNA is TGTGCCAGCAGCTTCGACAGGGGGTGGACTGAAGCTTTCTTT.